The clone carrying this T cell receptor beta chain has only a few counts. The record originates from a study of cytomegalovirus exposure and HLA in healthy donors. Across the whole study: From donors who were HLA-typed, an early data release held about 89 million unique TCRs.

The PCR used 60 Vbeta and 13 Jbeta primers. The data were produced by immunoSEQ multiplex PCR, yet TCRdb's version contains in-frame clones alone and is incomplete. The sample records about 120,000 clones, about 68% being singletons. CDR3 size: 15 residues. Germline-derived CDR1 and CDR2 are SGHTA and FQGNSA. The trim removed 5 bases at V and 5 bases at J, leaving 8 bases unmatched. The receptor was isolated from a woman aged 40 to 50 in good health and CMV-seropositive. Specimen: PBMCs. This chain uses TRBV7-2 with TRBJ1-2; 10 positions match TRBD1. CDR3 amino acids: CASSQGGTGVYGYTF. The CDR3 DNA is TGTGCCAGCAGCCAAGGTGGGACAGGGGTATATGGCTACACCTTC.